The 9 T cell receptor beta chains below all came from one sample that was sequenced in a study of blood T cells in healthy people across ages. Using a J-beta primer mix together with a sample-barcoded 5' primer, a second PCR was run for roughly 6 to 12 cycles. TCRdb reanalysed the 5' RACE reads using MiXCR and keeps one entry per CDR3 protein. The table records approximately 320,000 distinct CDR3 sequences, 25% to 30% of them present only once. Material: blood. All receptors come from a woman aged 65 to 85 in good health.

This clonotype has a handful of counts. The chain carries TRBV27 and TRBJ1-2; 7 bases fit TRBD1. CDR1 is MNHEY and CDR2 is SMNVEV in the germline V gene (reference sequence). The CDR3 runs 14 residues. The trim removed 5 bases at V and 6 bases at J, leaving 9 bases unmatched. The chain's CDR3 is CASSPPDRENGYTF. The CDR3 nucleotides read TGTGCCAGCAGTCCCCCTGACAGGGAAAATGGCTACACCTTC.

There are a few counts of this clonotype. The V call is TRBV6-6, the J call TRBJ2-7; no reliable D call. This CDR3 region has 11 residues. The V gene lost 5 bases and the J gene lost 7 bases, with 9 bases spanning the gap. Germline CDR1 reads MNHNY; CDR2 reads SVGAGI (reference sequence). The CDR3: CASSELGEQYF. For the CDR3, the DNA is TGTGCCAGCAGTGAACTGGGAGAGCAGTACTTC.

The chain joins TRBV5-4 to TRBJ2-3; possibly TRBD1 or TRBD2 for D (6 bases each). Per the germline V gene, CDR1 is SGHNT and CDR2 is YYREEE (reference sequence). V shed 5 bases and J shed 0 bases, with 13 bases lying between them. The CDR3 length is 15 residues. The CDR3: CASSWGAASTDTQYF. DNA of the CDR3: TGTGCCAGCAGTTGGGGGGCGGCTAGCACAGATACGCAGTATTTT.

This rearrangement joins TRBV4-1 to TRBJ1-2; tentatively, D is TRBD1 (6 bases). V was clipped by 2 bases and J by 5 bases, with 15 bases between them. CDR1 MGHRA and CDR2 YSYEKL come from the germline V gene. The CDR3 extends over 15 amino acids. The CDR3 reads CASSQRVSQGYGYTF. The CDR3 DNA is TGCGCCAGCAGCCAAAGAGTCTCCCAGGGGTATGGCTACACCTTC.

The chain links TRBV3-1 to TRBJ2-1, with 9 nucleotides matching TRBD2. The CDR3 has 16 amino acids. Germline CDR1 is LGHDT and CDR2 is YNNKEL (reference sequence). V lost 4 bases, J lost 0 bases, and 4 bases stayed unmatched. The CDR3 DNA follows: TGTGCCAGCAGCCCGTCAGCGGGAGGCTCCTACAATGAGCAGTTCTTC. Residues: CASSPSAGGSYNEQFF.

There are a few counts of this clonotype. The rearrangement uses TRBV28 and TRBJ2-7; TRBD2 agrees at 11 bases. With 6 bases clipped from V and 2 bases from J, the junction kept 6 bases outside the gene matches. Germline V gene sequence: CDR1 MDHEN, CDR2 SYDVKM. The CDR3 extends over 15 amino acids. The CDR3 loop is CASSEKLAGAYEQYF. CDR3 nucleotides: TGTGCCAGCAGCGAAAAACTAGCGGGAGCCTACGAGCAGTACTTC.

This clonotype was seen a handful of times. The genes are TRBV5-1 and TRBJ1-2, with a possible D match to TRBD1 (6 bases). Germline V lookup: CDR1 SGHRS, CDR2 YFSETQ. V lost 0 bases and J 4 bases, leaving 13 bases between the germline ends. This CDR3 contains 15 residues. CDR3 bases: TGCGCCAGCAGCTTGGGGGGGGCGCAGGGCTATGGCTACACCTTC. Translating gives CASSLGGAQGYGYTF.

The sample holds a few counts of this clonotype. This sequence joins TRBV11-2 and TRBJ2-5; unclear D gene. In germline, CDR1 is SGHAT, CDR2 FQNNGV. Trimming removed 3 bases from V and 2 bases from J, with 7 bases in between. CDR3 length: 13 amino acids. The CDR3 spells CASSFRGQETQYF. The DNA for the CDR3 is TGTGCCAGCAGCTTCAGAGGACAAGAGACCCAGTACTTC.

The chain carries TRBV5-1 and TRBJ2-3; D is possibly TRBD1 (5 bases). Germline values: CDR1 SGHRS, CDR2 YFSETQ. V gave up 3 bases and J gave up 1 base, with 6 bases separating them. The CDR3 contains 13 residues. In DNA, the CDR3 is TGCGCCAGCAGCTCACAGGGCACAGATACGCAGTATTTT. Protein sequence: CASSSQGTDTQYF.